One sample yielded the 20 T cell receptor beta chains listed below, sequenced in a study of cytomegalovirus exposure and HLA in healthy donors. TCRdb keeps only in-frame clones here, not all; method: immunoSEQ multiplex PCR. The sample consists of about 130,000 clones, around 89% of them appearing once. The source material was PBMCs. These TCRs come from a woman aged 25 to 45 in good health and CMV-seropositive.

CDR3: CASTVARSYEQYF. For the CDR3, the DNA is TGTGCCAGCACAGTGGCCCGATCCTACGAGCAGTACTTC. V and J are TRBV28 and TRBJ2-7; no definite D call. CDR1 and CDR2 from the germline V gene are MDHEN and SYDVKM. The V and J ends lost 7 bases and 1 base respectively, with 11 bases between them. CDR3 size: 13 residues. Full variable domain (missing parts from reference TRBV28 and TRBJ2-7): DVKVTQSSRYLVKRTGEKVFLECVQDMDHENMFWYRQDPGLGLRLIYFSYDVKMKEKGDIPEGYSVSREKKERFSLILESASTNQTSMYLCASTVARSYEQYFGPGTRLTVT.

This chain links TRBV5-1 with TRBJ2-5; 7 positions match TRBD1. Unmatched junction bases numbered 5, after V lost 5 bases and J lost 1 base. The germline V gene encodes CDR1 SGHRS and CDR2 YFSETQ. CDR3 length equals 14 residues. DNA for the CDR3: TGCGCCAGCAGTAAGGACAGGAGCCAAGAGACCCAGTACTTC. It codes for CASSKDRSQETQYF.

The chain recombines TRBV29-1 with TRBJ2-7, with 7 bases matching TRBD2. This CDR3 is 11 amino acids long. Germline CDR1 SQVTM, CDR2 ANQGSEA. V shed 6 bases, J shed 5 bases, and the junction held 4 bases outside the gene matches. The CDR3 DNA is TGCAGCGTCCGGGACTATCACGAGCAGTACTTC. Translated, it gives CSVRDYHEQYF.

This clone was seen more than once but under ten times. This chain links TRBV6-6 with TRBJ1-2, with D perhaps TRBD1 (6 bases). V gave up 0 bases and J gave up 6 bases, with 8 bases separating them. Germline loops: CDR1 MNHNY, CDR2 SVGAGI (reference sequence). The CDR3 is 13 amino acids. The CDR3 nucleotides are TGTGCCAGCAGTTACTCGAACAGGGATGGCTACACCTTC. Residues: CASSYSNRDGYTF.

This chain joins TRBV28 and TRBJ1-5, with D possibly TRBD1 on 6 matching bases. V shed 6 bases and J shed 3 bases, with 15 bases lying between them. Germline CDR1 and CDR2: MDHEN and SYDVKM. The CDR3 is 15 residues long. CDR3 coding DNA: TGTGCCAGCAGACCTCCAGGGGCCCTCAATCAGCCCCAGCATTTT. This translates into CASRPPGALNQPQHF.

The chain couples TRBV5-1 to TRBJ2-1, with D uncertain. The germline gives CDR1 SGHRS, CDR2 YFSETQ. V was trimmed by 2 bases and J by 2 bases, leaving 11 bases between them. This CDR3 is built from 15 residues. For the CDR3, the DNA is TGCGCCAGCAGCTTTAATAGTCCGCCCTACAATGAGCAGTTCTTC. Its protein is CASSFNSPPYNEQFF. The full variable domain, rest sourced from reference TRBV5-1 and TRBJ2-1, is KAGVTQTPRYLIKTRGQQVTLSCSPISGHRSVSWYQQTPGQGLQFLFEYFSETQRNKGNFPGRFSGRQFSNSRSEMNVSTLELGDSALYLCASSFNSPPYNEQFFGPGTRLTVL.

The chain links TRBV19 to TRBJ1-4, with 7 bases fitting TRBD1. Trimming removed 8 bases from V and 0 bases from J; junction bases left unmatched: 9. Germline loops: CDR1 LNHDA, CDR2 SQIVND (reference sequence). The CDR3 contains 16 residues. CDR3 amino acids: CASAGTVVATNEKLFF. Here the CDR3 DNA reads TGTGCCAGTGCCGGGACAGTAGTTGCAACTAATGAAAAACTGTTTTTT.

The chain combines TRBV10-3 with TRBJ2-7, with 10 bases lining up with TRBD1. The CDR3 length is 12 residues. Trimming removed 8 bases from V and 7 bases from J; junction bases left unmatched: 5. In germline, CDR1 is ENHRY, CDR2 SYGVKD. CDR3 nucleotides: TGTGCCATCGGACAGGGGGGGAAGGAGCAGTACTTC. Translation: CAIGQGGKEQYF.

The chain employs TRBV27 and TRBJ2-2; 9 nucleotides match TRBD2. In germline, CDR1 is MNHEY, CDR2 SMNVEV (reference sequence). The CDR3 has 19 residues. J gave up 0 bases and V 1 base, and 9 bases lay outside the gene matches. The CDR3 DNA follows: TGTGCCAGCAGTTTATTGAGTCTGGCGGGGGGGCCGAACACCGGGGAGCTGTTTTTT. The encoded protein is CASSLLSLAGGPNTGELFF.

The CDR3: CASSYAGGSSYEQYF. The CDR3 nucleotides are TGTGCCAGCAGTTATGCGGGGGGGAGCTCCTACGAGCAGTACTTC. This chain joins TRBV27 and TRBJ2-7; 9 nucleotides match TRBD2. The CDR3 has 15 amino acids. V shed 4 bases, J shed 0 bases, and the junction held 4 bases outside the gene matches. The germline V gene has CDR1 MNHEY and CDR2 SMNVEV (reference sequence).

The chain couples TRBV5-3 to TRBJ2-2; TRBD1 matches at 7 bases. TRBV5-3 is an ORF, and what it does is uncertain. This CDR3 has 16 amino acids. V shed 6 bases, J shed 4 bases, and the junction held 12 bases outside the gene matches. CDR3 bases: TGTGCCAGAAAATTGGGGCAGGGGGAATGCACCGGGGAGCTGTTTTTT. Translating gives CARKLGQGECTGELFF.

The chain recombines TRBV19 with TRBJ1-1; TRBD1 matches at 8 bases. With V trimmed by 5 bases and J by 1 base, 6 bases remained unmatched. The CDR3 covers 15 residues. Per the germline V gene, CDR1 is LNHDA and CDR2 is SQIVND (reference sequence). The CDR3 spells CASSPWGTGNTEAFF. CDR3 nucleotide sequence: TGTGCCAGTAGTCCGTGGGGGACAGGGAACACTGAAGCTTTCTTT.

J is TRBJ2-1 and V is TRBV12-5, with D possibly TRBD1 on 6 matching bases. Germline V gives CDR1 LGHNT, CDR2 FRNRAP. The ends were cut back, 6 bases at V and 3 bases at J, with 12 bases in the middle. The CDR3 extends over 14 amino acids. CDR3 bases: TGTGCTAGTGGCGCCGGACAGAGCTACAATGAGCAGTTCTTC. Translated, it gives CASGAGQSYNEQFF.

DNA of the CDR3: TGTGCCAGCAGGTTAATGGGAGCAGGTGGAAACACCATATATTTT. Translated, it gives CASRLMGAGGNTIYF. The chain couples TRBV5-4 to TRBJ1-3; D remains ambiguous. V lost 5 bases to trimming and J lost 3 bases, with 15 bases between them. CDR1 and CDR2 (germline): SGHNT, YYREEE (reference sequence). The CDR3 is 15 residues long.

The chain carries TRBV28 and TRBJ1-2, with 11 bases identical to TRBD1. Germline V gene sequence: CDR1 MDHEN, CDR2 SYDVKM. Germline trimming cut 11 bases from V and 7 bases from J; bases unmatched to any gene: 12. CDR3 size: 14 residues. CDR3 region: CAANRPGTGGGYTF. Here the CDR3 DNA reads TGTGCCGCCAACCGCCCCGGGACAGGGGGTGGCTACACCTTC.

The chain has TRBV29-1 and TRBJ2-3; 13 bases are a match to TRBD2. The trim removed 6 bases at V and 1 base at J, leaving 13 bases unmatched. The germline gives CDR1 SQVTM, CDR2 ANQGSEA. The CDR3 runs 18 residues. The CDR3 region has the DNA TGCAGCGTAACGTCGGCACTAGCGGGAGGGCCGGGCACAGATACGCAGTATTTT. It specifies CSVTSALAGGPGTDTQYF.

The V and J genes are TRBV2 and TRBJ2-1, with 10 bases fitting TRBD2. The germline V gene encodes CDR1 SNHLY and CDR2 FYNNEI. Trimming at V came to 6 bases and at J to 9 bases, leaving 8 bases not matched to a gene. This CDR3 spans 14 amino acids. CDR3 bases: TGTGCCAGCAGGAGCGGGGGGGCCTTGTCTGAGCAGTTCTTC. Protein sequence: CASRSGGALSEQFF.

This CDR3 is CASSIGHPYNEQFF. For the CDR3, the DNA is TGTGCCAGTAGTATAGGACACCCATACAATGAGCAGTTCTTC. The V and J genes are TRBV19 and TRBJ2-1, with D unclear. The CDR3 has 14 amino acids. V was clipped by 1 base and J by 4 bases, with 8 bases between them. Germline lookup yields CDR1 LNHDA and CDR2 SQIVND (reference sequence). Full variable domain (missing parts from reference TRBV19 and TRBJ2-1): DGGITQSPKYLFRKEGQNVTLSCEQNLNHDAMYWYRQDPGQGLRLIYYSQIVNDFQKGDIAEGYSVSREKKESFPLTVTSAQKNPTAFYLCASSIGHPYNEQFFGPGTRLTVL.

The rearrangement links TRBV11-2 to TRBJ2-3; 12 bases match TRBD2. The germline gives CDR1 SGHAT, CDR2 FQNNGV. The V and J ends lost 4 bases and 5 bases, in that order; junction bases with no gene match: 7. This CDR3 region has 16 residues. In DNA, the CDR3 is TGTGCCAGCAGCTCCCTAGCGGGAGGGCATTTAGATACGCAGTATTTT. This gives the protein CASSSLAGGHLDTQYF.

The rearrangement links TRBV9 to TRBJ2-1; 10 bases are shared with TRBD2. V trimming: 3 bases; J trimming: 7 bases; junction bases outside the gene matches: 4. The length of the CDR3 is 14 residues. Germline values: CDR1 SGDLS, CDR2 YYNGEE. CDR3 in DNA: TGTGCCAGCAGCGGGGGACTAGCGCTAAATGAGCAGTTCTTC. Protein product: CASSGGLALNEQFF.